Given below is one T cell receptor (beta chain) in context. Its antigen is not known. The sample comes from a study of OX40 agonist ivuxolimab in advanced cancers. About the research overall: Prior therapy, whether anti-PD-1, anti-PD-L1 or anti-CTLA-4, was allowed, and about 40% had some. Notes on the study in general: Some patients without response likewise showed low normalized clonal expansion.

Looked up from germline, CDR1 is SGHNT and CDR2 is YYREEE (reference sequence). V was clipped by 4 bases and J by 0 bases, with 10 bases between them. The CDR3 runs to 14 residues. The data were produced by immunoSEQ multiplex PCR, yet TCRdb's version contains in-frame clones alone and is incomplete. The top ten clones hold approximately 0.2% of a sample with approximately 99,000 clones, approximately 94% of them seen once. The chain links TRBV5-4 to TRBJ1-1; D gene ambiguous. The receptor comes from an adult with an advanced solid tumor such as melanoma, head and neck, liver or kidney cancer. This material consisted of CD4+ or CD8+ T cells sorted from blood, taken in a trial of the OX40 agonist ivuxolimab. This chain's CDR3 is CASSGGVVNTEAFF. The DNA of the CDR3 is TGTGCCAGCAGCGGTGGGGTCGTGAACACTGAAGCTTTCTTT.